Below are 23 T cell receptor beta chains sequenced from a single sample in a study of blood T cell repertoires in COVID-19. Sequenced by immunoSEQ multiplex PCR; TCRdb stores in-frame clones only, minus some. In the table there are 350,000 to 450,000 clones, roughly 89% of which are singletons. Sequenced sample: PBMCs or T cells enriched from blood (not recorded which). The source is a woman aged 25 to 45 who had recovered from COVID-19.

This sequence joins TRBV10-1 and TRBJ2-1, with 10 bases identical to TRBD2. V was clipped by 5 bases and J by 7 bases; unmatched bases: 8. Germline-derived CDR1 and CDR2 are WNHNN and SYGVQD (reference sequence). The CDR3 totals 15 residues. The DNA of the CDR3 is TGCGCCAGCAGTTCCCTAGCGGGAGCTGGGAATGAGCAGTTCTTC. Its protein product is CASSSLAGAGNEQFF.

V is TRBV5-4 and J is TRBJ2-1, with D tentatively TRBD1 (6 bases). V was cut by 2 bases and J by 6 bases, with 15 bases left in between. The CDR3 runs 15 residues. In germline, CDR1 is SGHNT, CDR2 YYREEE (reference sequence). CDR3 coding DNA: TGTGCCAGCAGCTTCCCGGCAGGGGTGGGCAATGAGCAGTTCTTC. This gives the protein CASSFPAGVGNEQFF. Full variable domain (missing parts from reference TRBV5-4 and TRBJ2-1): ETGVTQSPTHLIKTRGQQVTLRCSSQSGHNTVSWYQQALGQGPQFIFQYYREEENGRGNFPPRFSGLQFPNYSSELNVNALELDDSALYLCASSFPAGVGNEQFFGPGTRLTVL.

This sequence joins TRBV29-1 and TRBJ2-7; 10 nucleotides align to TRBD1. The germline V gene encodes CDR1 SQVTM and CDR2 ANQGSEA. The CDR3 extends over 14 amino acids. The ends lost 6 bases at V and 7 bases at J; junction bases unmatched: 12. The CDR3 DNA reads TGCAGCGTAAGAAAGGGGACAGGGGTAGGTGAGCAGTACTTC. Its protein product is CSVRKGTGVGEQYF.

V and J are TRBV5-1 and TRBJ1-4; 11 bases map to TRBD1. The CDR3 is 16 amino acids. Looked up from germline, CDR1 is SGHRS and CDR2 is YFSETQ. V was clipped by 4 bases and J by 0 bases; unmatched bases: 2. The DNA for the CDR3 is TGCGCCAGCAGCCCGGGACAGGGGGCAACTAATGAAAAACTGTTTTTT. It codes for CASSPGQGATNEKLFF.

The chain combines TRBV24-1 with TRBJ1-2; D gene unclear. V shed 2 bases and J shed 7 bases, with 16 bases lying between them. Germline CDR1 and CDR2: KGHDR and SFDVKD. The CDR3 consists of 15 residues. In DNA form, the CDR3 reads TGTGCCACCAGTGATTCCCGGGCGCGTGCGGGTGGCTACACCTTC. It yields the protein CATSDSRARAGGYTF.

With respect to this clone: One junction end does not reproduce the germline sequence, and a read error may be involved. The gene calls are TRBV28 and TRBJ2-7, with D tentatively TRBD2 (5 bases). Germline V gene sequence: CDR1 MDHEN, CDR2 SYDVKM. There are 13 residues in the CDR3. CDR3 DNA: TGTGCCAGCAGTTTAGAAATTCCCGGCCTGAGGGTTTTC. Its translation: CASSLEIPGLRVF.

In DNA form, the CDR3 reads TGTGCCAGCAGCGCACCTACAGCGGCCGACTATGGCTACACCTTC. Its translation: CASSAPTAADYGYTF. The chain uses TRBV7-9 and TRBJ1-2; no clear D. The germline V and J ends were trimmed by 5 bases and 3 bases, with 16 bases remaining between them. The CDR3 is made up of 15 amino acids. CDR1 and CDR2 from the germline V gene are SEHNR and FQNEAQ (reference sequence).

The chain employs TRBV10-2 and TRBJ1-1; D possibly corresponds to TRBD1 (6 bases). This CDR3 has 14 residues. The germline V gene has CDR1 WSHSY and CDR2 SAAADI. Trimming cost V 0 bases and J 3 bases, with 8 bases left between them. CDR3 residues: CASSESGGYTEAFF. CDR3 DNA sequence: TGCGCCAGCAGTGAGTCAGGGGGTTACACTGAAGCTTTCTTT.

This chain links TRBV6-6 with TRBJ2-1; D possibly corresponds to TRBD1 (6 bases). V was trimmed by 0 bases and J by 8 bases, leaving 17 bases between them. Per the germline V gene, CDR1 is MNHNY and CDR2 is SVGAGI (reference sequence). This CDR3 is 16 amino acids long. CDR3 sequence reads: CASSYSPDGGRDEQFF. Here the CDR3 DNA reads TGTGCCAGCAGTTACTCTCCCGATGGGGGCCGGGATGAGCAGTTCTTC.

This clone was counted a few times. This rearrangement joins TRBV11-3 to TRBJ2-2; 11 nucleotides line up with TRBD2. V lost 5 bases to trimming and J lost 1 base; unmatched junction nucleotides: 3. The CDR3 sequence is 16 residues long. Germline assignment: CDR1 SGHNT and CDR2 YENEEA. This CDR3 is CASSRGLAGNTGELFF. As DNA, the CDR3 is TGTGCCAGCAGCCGCGGACTAGCGGGGAACACCGGGGAGCTGTTTTTT. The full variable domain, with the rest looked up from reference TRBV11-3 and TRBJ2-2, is EAGVVQSPRYKIIEKKQPVAFWCNPISGHNTLYWYLQNLGQGPELLIRYENEEAVDDSQLPKDRFSAERLKGVDSTLKIQPAELGDSAVYLCASSRGLAGNTGELFFGEGSRLTVL.

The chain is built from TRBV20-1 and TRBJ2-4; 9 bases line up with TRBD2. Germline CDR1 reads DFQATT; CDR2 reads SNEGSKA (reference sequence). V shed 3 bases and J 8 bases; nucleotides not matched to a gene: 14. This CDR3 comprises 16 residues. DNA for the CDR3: TGCAGTGCTAGTACCGGAGGGACTAGCCCCTTGTACATTCAGTACTTC. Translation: CSASTGGTSPLYIQYF.

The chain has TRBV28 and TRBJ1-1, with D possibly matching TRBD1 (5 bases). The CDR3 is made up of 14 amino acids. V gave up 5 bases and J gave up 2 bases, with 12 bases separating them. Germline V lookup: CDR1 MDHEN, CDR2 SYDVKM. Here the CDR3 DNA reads TGTGCCAGCAGTGTACAGGCCACCAACACTGAAGCTTTCTTT. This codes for CASSVQATNTEAFF.

The chain's CDR3 is CASSEAFGQVSNQPQHF. In nucleotides, the CDR3 is TGTGCCAGCAGTGAAGCCTTCGGACAGGTTAGCAATCAGCCCCAGCATTTT. The chain carries TRBV6-1 and TRBJ1-5; TRBD1 agrees at 7 bases. Germline V gene data show CDR1 as MNHNS and CDR2 as SASEGT. The CDR3 has 17 residues. V shed 0 bases and J 0 bases; nucleotides not matched to a gene: 5.

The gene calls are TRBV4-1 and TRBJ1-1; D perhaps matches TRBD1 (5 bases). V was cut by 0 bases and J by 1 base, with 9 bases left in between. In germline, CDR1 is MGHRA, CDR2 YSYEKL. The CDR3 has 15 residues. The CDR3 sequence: CASSQDHQGNTEAFF. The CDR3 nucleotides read TGCGCCAGCAGCCAAGATCACCAGGGGAACACTGAAGCTTTCTTT.

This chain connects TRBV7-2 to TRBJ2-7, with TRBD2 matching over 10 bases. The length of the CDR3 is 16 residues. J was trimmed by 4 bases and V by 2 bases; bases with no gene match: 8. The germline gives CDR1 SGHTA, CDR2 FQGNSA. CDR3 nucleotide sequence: TGTGCCAGCAGCTTATCTCCTAGCGGGGGTTTGTACGAGCAGTACTTC. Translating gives CASSLSPSGGLYEQYF.

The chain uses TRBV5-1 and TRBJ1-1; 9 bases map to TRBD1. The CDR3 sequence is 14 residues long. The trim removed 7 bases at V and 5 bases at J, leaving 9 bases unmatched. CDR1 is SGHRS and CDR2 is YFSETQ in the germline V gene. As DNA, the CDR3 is TGCGCCAGCGGAAGGGACAGGGATGGAACTGAAGCTTTCTTT. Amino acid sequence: CASGRDRDGTEAFF.

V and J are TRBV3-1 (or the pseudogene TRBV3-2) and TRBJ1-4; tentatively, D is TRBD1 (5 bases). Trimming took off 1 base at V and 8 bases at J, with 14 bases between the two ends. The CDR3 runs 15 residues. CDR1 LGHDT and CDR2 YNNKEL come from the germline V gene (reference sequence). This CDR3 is CASSQGGEAYEKLFF. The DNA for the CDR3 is TGTGCCAGCAGCCAAGGGGGGGAAGCTTACGAAAAACTGTTTTTT.

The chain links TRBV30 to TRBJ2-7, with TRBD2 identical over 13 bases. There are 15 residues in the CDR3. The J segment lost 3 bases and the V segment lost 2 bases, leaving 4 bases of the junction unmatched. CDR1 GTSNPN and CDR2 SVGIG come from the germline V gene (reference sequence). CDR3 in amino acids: CAWSPRLAGGYEQYF. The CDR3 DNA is TGTGCCTGGAGTCCCCGACTAGCGGGGGGCTACGAGCAGTACTTC.

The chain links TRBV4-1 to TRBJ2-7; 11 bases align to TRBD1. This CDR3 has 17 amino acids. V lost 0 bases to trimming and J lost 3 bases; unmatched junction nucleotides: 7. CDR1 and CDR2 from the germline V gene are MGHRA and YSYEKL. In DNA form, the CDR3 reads TGCGCCAGCAGCCAAGACTGGACAGGGGGCGCACTCTACGAGCAGTACTTC. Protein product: CASSQDWTGGALYEQYF.

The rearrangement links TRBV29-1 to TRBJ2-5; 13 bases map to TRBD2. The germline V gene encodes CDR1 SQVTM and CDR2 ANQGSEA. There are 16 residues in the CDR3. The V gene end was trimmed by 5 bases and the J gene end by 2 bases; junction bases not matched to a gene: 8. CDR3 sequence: CSVTGTSGKLQETQYF. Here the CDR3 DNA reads TGCAGCGTTACCGGGACTAGCGGGAAATTACAAGAGACCCAGTACTTC.

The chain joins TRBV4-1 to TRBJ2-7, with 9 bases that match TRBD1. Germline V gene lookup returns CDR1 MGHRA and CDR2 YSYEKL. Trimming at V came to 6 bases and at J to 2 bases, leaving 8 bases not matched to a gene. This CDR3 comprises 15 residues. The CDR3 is CASRYRRDRAYEQYF. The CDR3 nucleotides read TGCGCCAGCAGGTACCGCCGGGACAGGGCCTACGAGCAGTACTTC.

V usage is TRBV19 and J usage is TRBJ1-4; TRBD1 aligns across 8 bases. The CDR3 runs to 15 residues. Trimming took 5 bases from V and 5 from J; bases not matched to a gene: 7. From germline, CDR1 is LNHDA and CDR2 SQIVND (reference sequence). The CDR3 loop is CASSQGARGNEKLFF. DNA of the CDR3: TGTGCCAGTAGTCAGGGGGCGCGGGGGAATGAAAAACTGTTTTTT.

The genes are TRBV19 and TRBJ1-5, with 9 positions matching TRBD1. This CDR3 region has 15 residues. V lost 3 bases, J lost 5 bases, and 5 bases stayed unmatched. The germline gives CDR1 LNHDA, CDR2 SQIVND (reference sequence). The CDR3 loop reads CASSIFRDRDQPQHF. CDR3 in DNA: TGTGCCAGTAGTATCTTCCGGGACAGGGATCAGCCCCAGCATTTT.